Included here is one T cell receptor beta chain sequence, with context. Its antigen is still unknown. Base qualities are missing; no much larger clone stands one base away. This sample was taken from a study of T cells of healthy individuals (dated by TCRdb to between 2018 and 2020). The library relied on 5' RACE. Sequencing was carried out with an Illumina MiSeq. Through fastp at Q25 and MiXCR, TCRdb rebuilt clones from the public reads, retaining in-frame beta chains. Identical CDR3 proteins give one entry, which carries the most common genes and DNA. The table for this sample lists roughly 87,000 distinct CDR3 sequences; approximately 18% of them were counted only once. In total, the top ten clones hold under 7.5% of the sample. The TCR originated in a human donor in good health.

This receptor carries the CDR3 CASSPLQGRTGELFF. In nucleotide form, the sequence is TGTGCCAGCAGCCCACTCCAGGGGAGGACCGGGGAGCTGTTTTTT. The V and J genes are TRBV7-6 and TRBJ2-2; the D gene could be TRBD1 or TRBD2, each one agreeing over 6 bases. Trimming at the junction amounts to 5 bases on V and 5 bases on J, and the germline ends lie 15 bases apart. CDR1 and CDR2, per the germline V gene, are SGHVS and FNYEAQ. The CDR3 holds 15 amino acids from the cysteine to the phenylalanine. Left in the record is the CDR3 DNA by itself, 45 bases read in frame from the first base.